This TCR beta chain was obtained from a study of T cells in Graves' hyperthyroidism and ophthalmopathy. Study findings and constraints: Blood held most thyroid clonotypes expanded above 0.001 frequency.

The sample holds many counts of this clonotype. Antigen specificity is unknown. For the diagnoses, clinical symptoms, serum thyroxine and TRAb, thyroid ultrasound and orbital computed tomography were used. The germline V gene encodes CDR1 MDHEN and CDR2 SYDVKM. There are 12 residues in the CDR3. V dropped 3 bases and J dropped 9 bases, with 9 bases sitting between them. TCR beta CDR3 regions were amplified from RNA. TCR CDR3 regions were first amplified by RT-PCR with HTBI primers. Each CDR3 protein is one row after TCRdb ran MiXCR on the multiplex PCR reads. The sample records over 500,000 distinct CDR3 sequences, 11% to 15% being singletons.

The source material was blood. This clonotype was sampled from a woman in her thirties or forties with Graves' hyperthyroidism. The J gene is TRBJ1-5, the V gene TRBV28; no reliable D call. The CDR3 reads CASSFPKRPQHF. CDR3 bases: TGTGCCAGCAGTTTCCCCAAGCGGCCCCAGCATTTT.